These T cell receptor beta chains were read from a single sample in a study of cytomegalovirus exposure and HLA in healthy donors. TCRdb's table, derived via immunoSEQ multiplex PCR, lists solely in-frame clones and lacks some. The profile shows about 200,000 clones, roughly four fifths of them singletons. The specimen was PBMCs. The receptors shown here come from a man between 18 and 35 years old in good health and CMV-seronegative. The CDR3 runs from the conserved cysteine through the conserved F or W. The order of the fields is V gene, J gene, D gene, clone size, CDR3 DNA, CDR3 protein. The D gene is left open where the match is weak. Clone size appears in some rows only: once, few, many, or a class for an expanded clone.

TRBV4-2	TRBJ2-1	TRBD2	-	TGTGCCAGCAGCCAATTTAGCGGGAGGCGGCGGAATGAGCAGTTCTTC	CASSQFSGRRRNEQFF
TRBV15	TRBJ2-5	-	-	TGTGCCACCAGCAGAGAGGCAGGACAAGAGACCCAGTACTTC	CATSREAGQETQYF
TRBV6-5	TRBJ2-7	-	few	TGTGCCAGCAGTTACTCGGGCAGCACGGTATACGAGCAGTACTTC	CASSYSGSTVYEQYF
TRBV7-2	TRBJ1-3	-	-	TGTGCCAGCAGCTTCCAGGTGGTCTCTGGAAACACCATATATTTT	CASSFQVVSGNTIYF
TRBV11-2	TRBJ2-7	-	-	TGTGCCAGCAGCCAGACGGGGGTCGGCCAAGTAGGACGGCAGTACTTC	CASSQTGVGQVGRQYF
TRBV9	TRBJ1-2	-	few	TGTGCCAGCAGCCCTCGGCTGGGGGCTGGGGGGGACTATGGCTACACCTTC	CASSPRLGAGGDYGYTF
TRBV28	TRBJ2-1	TRBD2	-	TGTGCCAGCAGTTTTCGTCTCCTAGCGGGATCTAATGAGCAGTTCTTC	CASSFRLLAGSNEQFF
TRBV28	TRBJ2-1	TRBD2	-	TGTGCCAGCAGTGCAGCGGGAGGGCCCCACAATGAGCAGTTCTTC	CASSAAGGPHNEQFF
TRBV9	TRBJ1-3	TRBD1	-	TGTGCCAGCAGCGACGGACAGGGGGCATTATCTGGAAACACCATATATTTT	CASSDGQGALSGNTIYF
TRBV7-8	TRBJ1-5	-	-	TGTGCCAGCAGCTTAGTTGGGCAGGGGAGTTTTCAGCCCCAGCATTTT	CASSLVGQGSFQPQHF
TRBV4-2	TRBJ1-4	-	-	TGTGCCAGCAGCCAAACCGGGTCCACGGGTGAAAAACTGTTTTTT	CASSQTGSTGEKLFF
TRBV11-3	TRBJ1-5	-	-	TGTGCCAGCAGCTCTCCACCGCGGCAGGGGAGTTATGGGGGCAATCAGCCCCAGCATTTT	CASSSPPRQGSYGGNQPQHF
TRBV5-1	TRBJ2-3	TRBD2	-	TGCGCCAGCAGCTTGCCCGGCGGGGGGGCAGATACGCAGTATTTT	CASSLPGGGADTQYF
TRBV30	TRBJ2-7	-	-	TGTGCCTGGGGGGCTAGAATCGATGGGGAGCAGTACTTC	CAWGARIDGEQYF
TRBV7-9	TRBJ1-2	-	-	TGTGCCAGCAGCTCCGAGATCACCAACTATGGCTACACCTTC	CASSSEITNYGYTF
TRBV5-4	TRBJ2-5	-	-	TGTGCCTCCCATAGCAATGTCCAGACCAAAGAGACCCAGTACTTC	CASHSNVQTKETQYF
TRBV5-6	TRBJ1-2	TRBD1	-	TGTGCCAGCAGCCCTAGGGGGCGCGGGAACTATGGCTACACCTTC	CASSPRGRGNYGYTF
TRBV6-6	TRBJ1-6	-	few	TGTGCCAGCAGTTACCAGCCAGGGCCGAATTCACCCCTCCACTTT	CASSYQPGPNSPLHF
TRBV28	TRBJ2-7	-	-	TGTGCCAGCAGCGCAGGGCTCGAGCAGTACTTC	CASSAGLEQYF
TRBV27	TRBJ1-1	-	-	TGTGCCAGCAGTCTCCGTTCGACAGGTCCTATGAACACTGAAGCTTTCTTT	CASSLRSTGPMNTEAFF
TRBV6-1	TRBJ1-2	TRBD1	-	TGTGCCAGCAGTAACACCGGGACAGGGAATGGCTACACCTTC	CASSNTGTGNGYTF
TRBV19	TRBJ2-7	-	-	TGTGCCAGTAGTTCAAGGGACTCTATCCTCTACGAGCAGTACTTC	CASSSRDSILYEQYF
TRBV4-3	TRBJ1-5	-	-	TGCGCCAGCAGCCAAGACCAAAATCAGCCCCAGCATTTT	CASSQDQNQPQHF
TRBV7-9	TRBJ2-7	-	-	TGTGCCAGCAGCCGTACTAGCACTGCCTACGAGCAGTACTTC	CASSRTSTAYEQYF
TRBV7-9	TRBJ2-7	TRBD1	-	TGTGCCAGCAGCCCTGGACAGGGGGCCTTCGTCAACGAGCAGTACTTC	CASSPGQGAFVNEQYF
TRBV27	TRBJ1-4	-	-	TGTGCCAGCAGTCTCCGACGGGGTGCTAATGAAAAACTGTTTTTT	CASSLRRGANEKLFF
TRBV19	TRBJ1-1	-	-	TGTGCCAGTAGTCTACGGACAGCTGAAGCTTTCTTT	CASSLRTAEAFF
TRBV19	TRBJ2-1	TRBD2	-	TGTGCCAGTAGTCCAGGAGGAGGACTAGCGTTCCCGGGTGAGCAGTTCTTC	CASSPGGGLAFPGEQFF
TRBV9	TRBJ2-1	-	-	TGTGCCAGCAGCGTAGTCGTGAACGGAGTTCACAATGAGCAGTTCTTC	CASSVVVNGVHNEQFF
TRBV6-5	TRBJ2-7	-	few	TGTGCCAGCAGTTACTCCAGGGGTATCGAGCAGTACTTC	CASSYSRGIEQYF
TRBV6-4	TRBJ2-6	-	-	TGTGCCAGCAGTGCTAGCTCTGGGGCCAACGTCCTGACTTTC	CASSASSGANVLTF
TRBV15	TRBJ2-2	-	-	TGTGCCACCAGCAGGGGGGGTTTCACCGGGGAGCTGTTTTTT	CATSRGGFTGELFF
TRBV5-6	TRBJ1-6	-	-	TGTGCCAGCAGCGCGAGCCCGCTCTATAATTCACCCCTCCACTTT	CASSASPLYNSPLHF
TRBV19	TRBJ1-6	TRBD1	-	TGTGCCAGTAGTCTTCCTCCGGGACAGCTTAATTCACCCCTCCACTTT	CASSLPPGQLNSPLHF
TRBV4-2	TRBJ2-2	TRBD2	few	TGTGCCAGCAGCCAAAAAACGGGGGGAGTTAACACCGGGGAGCTGTTTTTT	CASSQKTGGVNTGELFF
TRBV9	TRBJ2-7	TRBD2	-	TGTGCCAGCAGCGTAGGGGGAGGGCCGGCCGAGCAGTACTTC	CASSVGGGPAEQYF
TRBV29-1	TRBJ2-2	TRBD1	-	TGCAGCGTCGGACAGGGGCAGGGCACCGGGGAGCTGTTTTTT	CSVGQGQGTGELFF
TRBV20-1	TRBJ2-2	-	-	TGCAGTGCTAGTACTCCCGGGGAGCTGTTTTTT	CSASTPGELFF
TRBV29-1	TRBJ1-5	-	-	TGCAGCGTTGGTGGAGGACCTAATCAGCCCCAGCATTTT	CSVGGGPNQPQHF
TRBV7-9	TRBJ2-7	TRBD1	-	TGTGCCAGCAGCTGGGGGGGACAGGGATCGCGCTACGAGCAGTACTTC	CASSWGGQGSRYEQYF
TRBV4-1	TRBJ1-1	-	few	TGCGCCAGCAGCCGGATGGGCTTCGAGAACACTGAAGCTTTCTTT	CASSRMGFENTEAFF
TRBV9	TRBJ2-2	-	-	TGTGCCAGCGGTGGCAGGGGTTGGCTCTACGCCGGGGAGCTGTTTTTT	CASGGRGWLYAGELFF
TRBV14	TRBJ2-1	-	-	TGTGCCAGCAGCCAAGGCCGGAATGAGCAGTTCTTC	CASSQGRNEQFF
TRBV7-8	TRBJ2-7	-	-	TGTGCCAGCAGCTTAATGGGGACTGGGGACTACGAGCAGTACTTC	CASSLMGTGDYEQYF